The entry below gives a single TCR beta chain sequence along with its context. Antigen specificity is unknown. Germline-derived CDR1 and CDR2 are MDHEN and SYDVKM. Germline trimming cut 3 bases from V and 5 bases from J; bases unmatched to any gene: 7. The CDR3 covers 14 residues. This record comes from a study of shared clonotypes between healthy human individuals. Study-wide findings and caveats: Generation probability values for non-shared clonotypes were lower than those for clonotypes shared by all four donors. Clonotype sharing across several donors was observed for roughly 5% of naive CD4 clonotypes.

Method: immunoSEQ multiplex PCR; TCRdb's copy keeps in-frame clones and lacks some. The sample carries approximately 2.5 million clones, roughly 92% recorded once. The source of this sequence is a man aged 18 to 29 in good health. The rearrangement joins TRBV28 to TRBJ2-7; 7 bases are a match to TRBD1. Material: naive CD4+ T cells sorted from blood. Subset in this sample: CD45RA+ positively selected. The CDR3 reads CASSLRGLTNEQYF. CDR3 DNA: TGTGCCAGCAGTTTGAGGGGGCTCACAAACGAGCAGTACTTC.